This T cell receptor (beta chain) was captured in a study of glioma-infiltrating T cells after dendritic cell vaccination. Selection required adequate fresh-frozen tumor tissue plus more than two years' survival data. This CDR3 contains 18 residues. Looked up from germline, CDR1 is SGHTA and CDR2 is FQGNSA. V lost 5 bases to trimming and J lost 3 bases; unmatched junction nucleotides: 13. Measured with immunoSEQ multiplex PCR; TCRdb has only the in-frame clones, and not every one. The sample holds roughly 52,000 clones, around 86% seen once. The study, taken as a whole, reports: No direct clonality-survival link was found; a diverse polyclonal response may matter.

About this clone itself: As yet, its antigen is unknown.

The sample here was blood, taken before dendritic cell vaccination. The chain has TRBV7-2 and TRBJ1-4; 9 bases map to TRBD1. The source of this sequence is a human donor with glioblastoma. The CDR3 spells CASSQYGTGIRANEKLFF. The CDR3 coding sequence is TGTGCCAGCAGCCAATACGGGACAGGGATTAGGGCTAATGAAAAACTGTTTTTT.